The sample holds one count of the clone carrying this TCR beta chain. This record belongs to a study of control samples from healthy donors and cancer patients. Clones were sequenced by immunoSEQ multiplex PCR, and TCRdb holds only the in-frame ones, with some missing. The profile shows over 100,000 clones, 75% to 95% of them singletons. The CDR3 runs to 16 residues. Germline CDR1 SGHRS, CDR2 YFSETQ. The V and J ends lost 2 bases and 1 base respectively, with 13 bases between them. The V call is TRBV5-1, the J call TRBJ1-3; D gene uncertain. This TCR was sampled from a human donor in good health. The donor label of this sample is uncertain. Material for sequencing was blood. CDR3 residues: CASSLSRRGSGNTIYF. For the CDR3, the DNA is TGCGCCAGCAGCTTATCCCGACGCGGTTCTGGAAACACCATATATTTT.